This is a list of T cell receptor beta chains from one sample in a study of cytomegalovirus exposure and HLA in healthy donors. Generated by immunoSEQ multiplex PCR, the TCRdb table keeps only in-frame clones and is missing some. The repertoire holds under 200,000 clones, over 70% seen once, with about 4.5% in the top ten. The sequencing sample was made of PBMCs. The receptors were sampled from a man younger than 45 in good health and CMV-seronegative. The CDR3 runs from the conserved cysteine through the conserved F or W. Each record gives: D gene, CDR3 length, V gene, J gene, clone size, CDR3 protein, CDR3 DNA. The D gene is left open where the match is weak. Rows may omit the clone size; those that give it use once, few, many or a size class.

>TRBD2|14|TRBV2|TRBJ2-3|.
CASRAGLGTDTQYF
TGTGCCAGCAGGGCGGGACTAGGAACAGATACGCAGTATTTT
>.|14|TRBV18|TRBJ2-2|.
CASSLDRTSGELFF
TGTGCCAGCTCCCTGGACAGAACCTCCGGGGAGCTGTTTTTT
>TRBD2|19|TRBV27|TRBJ2-3|.
CASSLSGGPGRGVTDTQYF
TGTGCCAGCAGTTTATCGGGGGGTCCGGGCCGGGGGGTCACAGATACGCAGTATTTT
>.|13|TRBV27|TRBJ2-5|few
CASTGRGGETQYF
TGTGCCAGCACCGGAAGGGGGGGAGAGACCCAGTACTTC
>.|17|TRBV5-1|TRBJ1-1|.
CASSSAETRGIGTEAFF
TGCGCCAGCAGCTCCGCTGAGACTAGGGGTATAGGCACTGAAGCTTTCTTT
>TRBD1|16|TRBV27|TRBJ2-7|.
CASSLYPGQGLHEQYF
TGTGCCAGCAGTTTATACCCGGGACAGGGGCTCCACGAGCAGTACTTC
>.|12|TRBV28|TRBJ1-1|.
CASSRGRTEAFF
TGTGCCAGCAGTCGGGGGAGGACTGAAGCTTTCTTT
>.|13|TRBV5-4|TRBJ1-6|.
CASSLEGVSPLHF
TGTGCCAGCAGCTTGGAAGGGGTCTCACCCCTCCACTTT
>.|13|TRBV7-2|TRBJ1-1|.
CASSSKRDTEAFF
TGTGCCAGCAGCTCAAAACGGGACACTGAAGCTTTCTTT
>.|14|TRBV28|TRBJ1-1|.
CASSSLNRGTEAFF
TGTGCCAGCAGTTCCCTTAACCGAGGTACTGAAGCTTTCTTT
>.|11|TRBV7-2|TRBJ2-7|.
CASSSVHEQYF
TGTGCCAGCAGCTCGGTGCACGAGCAGTACTTC
>TRBD1|14|TRBV5-1|TRBJ2-7|.
CASFPGQGTYEQYF
TGCGCCAGTTTTCCGGGACAGGGAACCTACGAGCAGTACTTC
>TRBD2|14|TRBV28|TRBJ2-5|few
CATLLAGPHETQYF
TGTGCCACCCTACTAGCGGGGCCGCACGAGACCCAGTACTTC
>.|11|TRBV10-1|TRBJ1-1|.
CASSAWHEAFF
TGCGCCAGCAGCGCTTGGCACGAAGCTTTCTTT
>TRBD1|15|TRBV7-2|TRBJ1-2|.
CASSLGTGAAYGYAF
TGTGCCAGCAGCCTCGGGACAGGGGCTGCCTATGGCTACGCCTTC
>TRBD2|15|TRBV28|TRBJ2-2|.
CATTRTSANTGELFF
TGTGCCACTACAAGGACTAGCGCGAACACCGGGGAGCTGTTTTTT
>.|15|TRBV27|TRBJ1-2|.
CASSISGSPSGGYTF
TGTGCCAGCAGTATTTCCGGGTCCCCCTCGGGGGGCTACACCTTC
>.|13|TRBV29-1|TRBJ1-2|once
CSVEGGRRYGYTF
TGCAGCGTTGAAGGAGGGCGGCGCTATGGCTACACCTTC
>.|16|TRBV21-1|TRBJ1-5|few
CASSNHRAGKRQPQHF
TGTGCCAGCAGCAACCACCGGGCAGGGAAGAGGCAGCCCCAGCATTTT
>TRBD1|16|TRBV28|TRBJ1-6|.
CASRSGTGGIGSPLHF
TGTGCCAGCAGGTCCGGGACAGGGGGAATAGGATCACCCCTCCACTTT
>.|19|TRBV29-1|TRBJ1-2|.
CSAVNPASTGGVPNYGYTF
TGCAGCGCAGTGAATCCCGCAAGTACGGGGGGCGTTCCGAACTATGGCTACACCTTC
>TRBD1|16|TRBV5-1|TRBJ1-5|.
CASSLTGGRSNQPQHF
TGCGCCAGCAGCTTGACAGGGGGTCGGAGCAATCAGCCCCAGCATTTT
>.|13|TRBV19|TRBJ2-5|once
CASSIYGSGTQYF
TGTGCCAGTAGTATATACGGGAGCGGGACCCAGTACTTC
>TRBD1|16|TRBV7-8|TRBJ1-4|.
CASSSNSGTGYEKLFF
TGTGCCAGCAGCTCTAACTCAGGGACAGGGTATGAAAAACTGTTTTTT
>.|15|TRBV13|TRBJ1-5|.
CASSLAGAGNQPQHF
TGTGCCAGCAGCTTAGCAGGGGCCGGGAATCAGCCCCAGCATTTT
>TRBD2|15|TRBV9|TRBJ2-1|.
CASAPAGRPYNEQFF
TGTGCCAGCGCTCCAGCGGGGAGGCCTTACAATGAGCAGTTCTTC
>TRBD1|14|TRBV5-6|TRBJ1-2|.
CASSPRAGGHGYTF
TGTGCCAGCAGCCCTCGGGCAGGGGGTCATGGCTACACCTTC
>.|14|TRBV13|TRBJ2-1|.
CASSLEAKGNEQFF
TGTGCCAGCAGCTTAGAGGCGAAGGGGAATGAGCAGTTCTTC
>TRBD1|14|TRBV4-3|TRBJ2-5|.
CASSQGQGEETQYF
TGCGCCAGCAGCCAAGGTCAGGGGGAAGAGACCCAGTACTTC
>.|14|TRBV6-5|TRBJ1-2|.
CASSYLAGRYGYTF
TGTGCCAGCAGTTACTTGGCGGGCCGGTATGGCTACACCTTC
>.|14|TRBV11-2|TRBJ1-6|.
CASSLGPPNSPLHF
TGTGCCAGCAGCCTGGGGCCGCCTAATTCACCCCTCCACTTT
>.|16|TRBV9|TRBJ1-6|.
CASSVDPSSYNSPLHF
TGTGCCAGCAGCGTCGATCCGAGCTCCTATAATTCACCCCTCCACTTT
>TRBD1|14|TRBV30|TRBJ1-5|.
CAWSPTGVSQPQHF
TGTGCCTGGAGCCCGACAGGGGTAAGCCAGCCCCAGCATTTT
>.|15|TRBV6-5|TRBJ1-1|.
CASSYDGQLNTEAFF
TGTGCCAGCAGTTACGATGGACAGTTGAACACTGAAGCTTTCTTT
>.|16|TRBV9|TRBJ2-3|few
CASSVAQGFGVDTQYF
TGTGCCAGCAGCGTAGCTCAGGGGTTCGGGGTCGATACGCAGTATTTT
>.|14|TRBV7-9|TRBJ1-1|.
CASSLSSMNTEAFF
TGTGCCAGCAGCTTATCCTCTATGAACACTGAAGCTTTCTTT
>.|14|TRBV11-1|TRBJ2-7|.
CASSLGRDRYEQYF
TGTGCCAGCAGCTTAGGGAGGGATCGCTACGAGCAGTACTTC
>.|11|TRBV30|TRBJ1-6|.
CAWSDREPLHF
TGTGCCTGGAGTGACAGGGAGCCCCTCCACTTT
>TRBD1|15|TRBV9|TRBJ2-5|.
CASSVEGALQETQYF
TGTGCCAGCAGCGTAGAGGGGGCGCTCCAAGAGACCCAGTACTTC
>.|12|TRBV30|TRBJ2-7|.
CACRLSAYEQYF
TGTGCCTGTAGACTTTCCGCCTACGAGCAGTACTTC
>.|13|TRBV21-1|TRBJ1-2|.
CASKYRVLRGYTF
TGTGCCAGCAAATATCGGGTACTTAGGGGCTACACCTTC
>TRBD1|15|TRBV28|TRBJ2-3|.
CASSYSGTGVDTQYF
TGTGCCAGCAGTTACTCCGGGACAGGGGTCGATACGCAGTATTTT
>.|14|TRBV6-6|TRBJ2-5|.
CASSLGGLQETQYF
TGTGCCAGCAGTTTGGGGGGGCTCCAAGAGACCCAGTACTTC
>.|12|TRBV7-9|TRBJ1-2|.
CASSSSDTGYTF
TGTGCCAGCAGCTCCTCGGACACTGGCTACACCTTC
>TRBD1|14|TRBV30|TRBJ2-5|.
CAWSWGTGRKTQYF
TGTGCCTGGAGCTGGGGGACAGGGCGAAAGACCCAGTACTTC
>TRBD1|14|TRBV30|TRBJ2-4|.
CAWRVQGAKNIQYF
TGTGCCTGGAGGGTACAGGGGGCCAAAAACATTCAGTACTTC